Below are 3 T cell receptor beta chains sequenced from a single sample in a study of T cells in Graves' hyperthyroidism and ophthalmopathy. There were TCR beta CDR3 regions amplified from RNA transcripts. First-round RT-PCR of the TCR CDR3 relied on the HTBI primer set. Each CDR3 protein is one row after TCRdb ran MiXCR on the multiplex PCR reads. The sample has fewer than 750,000 distinct CDR3 sequences; 14% are singletons. Sequencing was done on a sample of blood. Source of these receptors: a woman aged 45-60 years with Graves' ophthalmopathy.

This clonotype was found many times. The chain has TRBV7-2 and TRBJ1-2; possibly TRBD1 for D (5 bases). V lost 1 base and J lost 1, with 10 bases in between. Germline CDR1 and CDR2: SGHTA and FQGNSA. This CDR3 contains 15 residues. The CDR3 DNA reads TGTGCCAGCAGCTTAGGGGGCGGCTATAACTATGGCTACACCTTC. Protein product: CASSLGGGYNYGYTF.

This clonotype was counted at least ten times. V is TRBV11-1 and J is TRBJ2-7, with 8 bases matching TRBD2. Germline V gene data show CDR1 as SGHAT and CDR2 as FQDESV (reference sequence). This CDR3 is 14 amino acids long. J was trimmed by 5 bases and V by 6 bases; bases with no gene match: 9. This CDR3 reads CASRISGSVHEQYF. The CDR3 DNA follows: TGTGCCAGCAGAATAAGCGGGAGTGTCCACGAGCAGTACTTC.

The V gene is TRBV5-1, the J gene TRBJ2-1, with D perhaps matching TRBD2 (5 bases). The CDR3 length is 14 residues. Germline loops: CDR1 SGHRS, CDR2 YFSETQ. The ends were cut back, 0 bases at V and 7 bases at J, with 11 bases in the middle. This chain's CDR3 is CASSLETSWNEQFF. The CDR3 region has the DNA TGCGCCAGCAGCTTGGAAACTAGTTGGAATGAGCAGTTCTTC.